This T cell receptor beta chain was sequenced for a study of T cell repertoires in cytomegalovirus infection. Whole-study findings and limits: Ex vivo, HLA-C-restricted CMV-specific TCR beta clonotypes prevailed over the rest of the response.

With respect to this clonotype: Its antigen is currently unknown.

The CDR3 covers 12 residues. Trimming left V 7 bases short and J 0 bases short, with 7 bases between. CDR1 and CDR2 from the germline V gene are SQVTM and ANQGSEA. MiXCR, run by TCRdb on the reads, gives a single entry per CDR3 protein. The data show approximately 600,000 distinct CDR3 sequences, 35% to 50% seen once. The TCR comes from a human donor in good health (CMV status not recorded). Some clones in this sample may be carry-over from other donors' samples. This rearrangement joins TRBV29-1 to TRBJ2-4; no firm D call. Specimen: cultured PBMCs, collected from culture after CMV antigen stimulation. The CDR3 protein is CSAAIAKNIQYF. The DNA of the CDR3 is TGCAGCGCCGCAATAGCCAAAAACATTCAGTACTTC.